This TCR beta chain is from a study of T-cell reconstitution after alpha-beta-depleted transplantation in children. Study conclusions and caveats: Approximately two months post-transplant, alpha-beta T cells reportedly originated from several hundred expanded graft clones. T-cell counts and diversity were attributed mostly to newly produced T cells one year after transplant.

This clonotype has a handful of counts. Its specificity is not known. Trimming left V 6 bases short and J 0 bases short, with 11 bases between. Germline V gene sequence: CDR1 SGHTA, CDR2 FQGNSA. The length of the CDR3 is 15 residues. Preparation of the TCRbeta library involved a method that used unique molecular identifiers. TCRdb ran MiXCR on the PCR reads and lists one entry per CDR3 protein. The table has some 830,000 distinct CDR3 sequences, 15% to 20% seen once; the top ten hold around 5.3%. This receptor was taken from a male patient between 5 and 17 years old who had a stem cell transplant for acute lymphoblastic leukemia, so the T cells may come from the graft donor. The source was PBMCs, mostly from graft donor cells, collected 360 days after TCRalphabeta/CD19-depleted stem cell transplant. The genes are TRBV7-2 and TRBJ1-4; D is uncertain. As DNA, the CDR3 is TGTGCCAGCAGTCCCTCGTCTGCAACTAATGAAAAACTGTTTTTT. Amino acids: CASSPSSATNEKLFF.